The clone carrying this T cell receptor beta chain occurred a few times. The CDR3 sequence is 14 residues long. V shed 3 bases and J shed 2 bases, with 7 bases lying between them. TCRdb recomputed calls from the RT-PCR reads with MiXCR, one row per CDR3 protein. The repertoire holds more than 700,000 distinct CDR3 sequences, with approximately 21% as singletons. The sample is drawn from a study of response to subunit inactivated influenza vaccine. Sequenced here: PBMCs from blood, sampled roughly 5 days after vaccination. V usage is TRBV12-3 or TRBV12-4 and J usage is TRBJ2-2; the D is unclear. This TCR was sampled from a man in his fifties or sixties who received an inactivated influenza vaccine. The CDR3 coding sequence is TGTGCCAGCAGTTTTGACGCTAACACCGGGGAGCTGTTTTTT. This sequence encodes CASSFDANTGELFF.